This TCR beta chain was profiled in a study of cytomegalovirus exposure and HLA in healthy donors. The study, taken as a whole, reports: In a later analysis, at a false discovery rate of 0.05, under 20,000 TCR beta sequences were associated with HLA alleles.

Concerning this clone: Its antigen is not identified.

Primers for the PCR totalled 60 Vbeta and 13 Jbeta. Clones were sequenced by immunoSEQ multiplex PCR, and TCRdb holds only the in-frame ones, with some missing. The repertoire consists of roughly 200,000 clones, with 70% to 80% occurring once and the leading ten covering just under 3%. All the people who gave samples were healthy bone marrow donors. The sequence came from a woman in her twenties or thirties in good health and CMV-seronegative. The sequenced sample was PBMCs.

CDR3: CASSEAPTSWDGELFF. CDR3 sequence (DNA): TGTGCCAGCAGTGAAGCCCCGACTAGCTGGGACGGGGAGCTGTTTTTT. This chain links TRBV2 with TRBJ2-2; TRBD2 matches 7 bases. Looked up from germline, CDR1 is SNHLY and CDR2 is FYNNEI. J gave up 7 bases and V 0 bases, and 8 bases lay outside the gene matches. This CDR3 region has 16 residues.